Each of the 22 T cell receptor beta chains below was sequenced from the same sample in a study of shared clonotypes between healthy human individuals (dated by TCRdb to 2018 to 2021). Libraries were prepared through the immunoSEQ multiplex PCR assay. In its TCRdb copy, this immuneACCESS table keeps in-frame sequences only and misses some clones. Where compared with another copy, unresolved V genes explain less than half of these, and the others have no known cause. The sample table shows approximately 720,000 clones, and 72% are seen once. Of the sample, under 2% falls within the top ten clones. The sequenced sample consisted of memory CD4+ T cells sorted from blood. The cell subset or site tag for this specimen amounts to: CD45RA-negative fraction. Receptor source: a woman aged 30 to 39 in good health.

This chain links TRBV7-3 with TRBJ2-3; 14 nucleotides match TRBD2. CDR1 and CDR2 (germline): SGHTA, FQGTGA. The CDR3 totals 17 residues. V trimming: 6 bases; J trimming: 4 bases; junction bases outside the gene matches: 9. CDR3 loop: CASSRLGTSGGADTQYF. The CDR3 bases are TGTGCCAGCAGTCGTCTTGGGACTAGCGGGGGAGCAGATACGCAGTATTTT.

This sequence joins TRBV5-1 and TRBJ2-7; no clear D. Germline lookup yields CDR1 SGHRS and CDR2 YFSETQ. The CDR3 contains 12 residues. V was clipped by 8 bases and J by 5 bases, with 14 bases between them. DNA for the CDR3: TGCGCCAGTGCCTCCGGGTACCACGAGCAGTACTTC. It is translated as CASASGYHEQYF.

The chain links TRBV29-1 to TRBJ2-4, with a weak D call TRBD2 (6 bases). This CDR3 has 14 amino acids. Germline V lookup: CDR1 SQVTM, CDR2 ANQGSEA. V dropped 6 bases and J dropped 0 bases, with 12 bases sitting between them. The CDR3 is CSVGEVRAKNIQYF. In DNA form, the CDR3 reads TGCAGCGTGGGGGAGGTGAGAGCCAAAAACATTCAGTACTTC. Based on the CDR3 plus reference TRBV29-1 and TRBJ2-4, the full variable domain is SAVISQKPSRDICQRGTSLTIQCQVDSQVTMMFWYRQQPGQSLTLIATANQGSEATYESGFVIDKFPISRPNLTFSTLTVSNMSPEDSSIYLCSVGEVRAKNIQYFGAGTRLSVL.

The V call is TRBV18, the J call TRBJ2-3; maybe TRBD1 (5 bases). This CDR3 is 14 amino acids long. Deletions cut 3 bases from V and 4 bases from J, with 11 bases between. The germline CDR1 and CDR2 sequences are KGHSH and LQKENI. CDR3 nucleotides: TGTGCCAGCTCACCCCGGCAGGGTGCAGATACGCAGTATTTT. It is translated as CASSPRQGADTQYF.

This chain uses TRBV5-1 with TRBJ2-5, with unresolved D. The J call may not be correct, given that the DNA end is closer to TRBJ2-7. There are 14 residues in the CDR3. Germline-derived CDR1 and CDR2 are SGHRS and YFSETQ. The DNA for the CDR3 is TGCGCCAGCAGCTCGGATTCTGCGGAACACGAGCAGTACTTC. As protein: CASSSDSAEHEQYF.

In DNA form, the CDR3 reads TGTGCCAGCAGCCTTGGCTGGAGCTCCTACGAGCAGTACTTC. Translated: CASSLGWSSYEQYF. The chain recombines TRBV5-6 with TRBJ2-7, with D hard to call. The length of the CDR3 is 14 residues. Germline values: CDR1 SGHDT, CDR2 YYEEEE. Trimming removed 4 bases from V and 0 bases from J, with 11 bases in between. The entire variable domain, with the rest obtained from reference TRBV5-6 and TRBJ2-7, is as follows: DAGVTQSPTHLIKTRGQQVTLRCSPKSGHDTVSWYQQALGQGPQFIFQYYEEEERQRGNFPDRFSGHQFPNYSSELNVNALLLGDSALYLCASSLGWSSYEQYFGPGTRLTVT.

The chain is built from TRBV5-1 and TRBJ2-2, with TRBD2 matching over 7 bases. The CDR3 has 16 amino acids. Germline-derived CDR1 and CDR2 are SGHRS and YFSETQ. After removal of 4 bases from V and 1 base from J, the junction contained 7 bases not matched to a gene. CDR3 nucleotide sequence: TGCGCCAGCAGCCCAACCGGGACTAAGAACACCGGGGAGCTGTTTTTT. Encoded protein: CASSPTGTKNTGELFF.

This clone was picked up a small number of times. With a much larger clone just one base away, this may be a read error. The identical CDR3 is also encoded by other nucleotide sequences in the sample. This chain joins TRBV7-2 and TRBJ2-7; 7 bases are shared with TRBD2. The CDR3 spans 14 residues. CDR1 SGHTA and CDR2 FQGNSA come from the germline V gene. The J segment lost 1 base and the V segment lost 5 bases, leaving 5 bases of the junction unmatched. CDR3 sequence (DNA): TGTGCCAGCAGCCCACAGCGGGATTCCTACGAGCAGTACTTC. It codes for CASSPQRDSYEQYF.

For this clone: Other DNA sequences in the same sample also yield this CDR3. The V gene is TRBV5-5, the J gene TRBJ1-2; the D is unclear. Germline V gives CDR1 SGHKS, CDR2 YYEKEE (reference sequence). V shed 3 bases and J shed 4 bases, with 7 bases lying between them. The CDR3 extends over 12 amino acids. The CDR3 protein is CASSSAGYGYTF. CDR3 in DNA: TGTGCCAGCAGCTCGGCGGGCTATGGCTACACCTTC.

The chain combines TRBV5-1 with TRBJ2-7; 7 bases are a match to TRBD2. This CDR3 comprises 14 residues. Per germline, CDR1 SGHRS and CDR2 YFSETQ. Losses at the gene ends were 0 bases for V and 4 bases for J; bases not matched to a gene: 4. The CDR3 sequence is CASSLGSGKYEQYF. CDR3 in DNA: TGCGCCAGCAGCTTGGGCAGCGGGAAGTACGAGCAGTACTTC.

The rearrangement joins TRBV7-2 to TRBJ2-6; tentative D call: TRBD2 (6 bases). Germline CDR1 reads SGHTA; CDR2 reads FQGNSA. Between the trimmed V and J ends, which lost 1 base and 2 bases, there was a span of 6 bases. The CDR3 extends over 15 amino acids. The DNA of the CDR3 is TGTGCCAGCAGCTTAGGCGGGGCTGGGGCCAACGTCCTGACTTTC. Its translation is CASSLGGAGANVLTF.

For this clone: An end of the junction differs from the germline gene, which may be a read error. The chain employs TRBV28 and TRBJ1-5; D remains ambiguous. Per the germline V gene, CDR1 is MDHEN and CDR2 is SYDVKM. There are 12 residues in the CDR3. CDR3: CASSFGTDKATF. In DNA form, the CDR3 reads TGTGCCAGCAGTTTTGGTACCGACAAGGCCACTTTT.

CDR3 protein: CASSIEAGLNTGELFF. CDR3 coding DNA: TGTGCCAGTAGTATAGAAGCGGGACTCAACACCGGGGAGCTGTTTTTT. The J gene is TRBJ2-2, the V gene TRBV19; TRBD2 aligns across 7 bases. The CDR3 has 16 residues. Germline trimming cut 0 bases from V and 2 bases from J; bases unmatched to any gene: 3. CDR1 LNHDA and CDR2 SQIVND come from the germline V gene (reference sequence).

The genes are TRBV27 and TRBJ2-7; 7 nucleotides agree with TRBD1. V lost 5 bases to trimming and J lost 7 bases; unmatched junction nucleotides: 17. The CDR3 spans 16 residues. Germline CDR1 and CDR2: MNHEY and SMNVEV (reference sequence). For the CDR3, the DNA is TGTGCCAGCAGTAGACAACAGGGGAAACCCCCTAGTGAGCAGTACTTC. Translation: CASSRQQGKPPSEQYF.

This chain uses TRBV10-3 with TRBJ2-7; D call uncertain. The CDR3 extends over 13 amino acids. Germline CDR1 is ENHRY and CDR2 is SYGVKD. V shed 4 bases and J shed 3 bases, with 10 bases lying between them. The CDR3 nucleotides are TGTGCCATCAGTGGAGGATCATACTACGAGCAGTACTTC. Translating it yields CAISGGSYYEQYF.

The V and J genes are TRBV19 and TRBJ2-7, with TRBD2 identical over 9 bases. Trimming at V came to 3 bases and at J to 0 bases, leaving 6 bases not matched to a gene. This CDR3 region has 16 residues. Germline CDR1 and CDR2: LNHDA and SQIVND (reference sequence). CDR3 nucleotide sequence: TGTGCCAGTAGTATGGTAACTAGCGGGTTCTCCTACGAGCAGTACTTC. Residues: CASSMVTSGFSYEQYF.

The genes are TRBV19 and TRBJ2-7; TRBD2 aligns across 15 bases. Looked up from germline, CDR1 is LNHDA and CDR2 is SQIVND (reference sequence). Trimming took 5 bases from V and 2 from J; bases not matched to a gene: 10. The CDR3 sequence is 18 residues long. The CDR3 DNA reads TGTGCCAGTAGTCTACATGGGACTAGCGGGAGGTATCCCTACGAGCAGTACTTC. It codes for CASSLHGTSGRYPYEQYF.

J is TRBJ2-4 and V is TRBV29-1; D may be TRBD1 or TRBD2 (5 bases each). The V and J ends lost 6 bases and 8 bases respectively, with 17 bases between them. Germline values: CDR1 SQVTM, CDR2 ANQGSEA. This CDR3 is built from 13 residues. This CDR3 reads CSVEPGTRDIQYF. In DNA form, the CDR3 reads TGCAGCGTCGAGCCGGGGACGCGGGACATTCAGTACTTC. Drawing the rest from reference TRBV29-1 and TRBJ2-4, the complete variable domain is SAVISQKPSRDICQRGTSLTIQCQVDSQVTMMFWYRQQPGQSLTLIATANQGSEATYESGFVIDKFPISRPNLTFSTLTVSNMSPEDSSIYLCSVEPGTRDIQYFGAGTRLSVL.

This CDR3 reads CASSPGQTREETQYF. DNA of the CDR3: TGTGCCAGCTCACCAGGACAGACCCGAGAAGAGACCCAGTACTTC. This chain links TRBV18 with TRBJ2-5; TRBD1 is a possible D gene (6 bases). This CDR3 is 15 amino acids long. With 2 bases removed from V and 3 bases from J, the gap between germline ends came to 13 bases. In germline, CDR1 is KGHSH, CDR2 LQKENI.

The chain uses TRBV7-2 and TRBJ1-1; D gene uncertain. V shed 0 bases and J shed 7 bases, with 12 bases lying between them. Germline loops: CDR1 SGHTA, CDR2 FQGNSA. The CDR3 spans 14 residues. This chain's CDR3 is CASSLAWQDGEAFF. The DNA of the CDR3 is TGTGCCAGCAGCTTAGCATGGCAGGACGGTGAAGCTTTCTTT.

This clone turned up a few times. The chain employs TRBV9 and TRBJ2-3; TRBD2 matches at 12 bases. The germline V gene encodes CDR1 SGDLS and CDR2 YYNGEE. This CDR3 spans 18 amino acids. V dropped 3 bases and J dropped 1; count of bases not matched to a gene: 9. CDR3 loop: CASSAGTSGWGGTDTQYF. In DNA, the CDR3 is TGTGCCAGCAGCGCTGGGACTAGCGGGTGGGGGGGCACAGATACGCAGTATTTT.

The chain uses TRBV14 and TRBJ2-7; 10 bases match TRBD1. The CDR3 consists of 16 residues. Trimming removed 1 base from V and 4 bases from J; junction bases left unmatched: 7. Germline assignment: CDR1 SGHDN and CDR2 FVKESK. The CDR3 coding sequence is TGTGCCAGCAGCCAAGGAAGGGACAGGGGAATGTACGAGCAGTACTTC. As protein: CASSQGRDRGMYEQYF.